The following is a T cell receptor beta chain sequence with its context. These data originate in a study of CD8 T cells in Susac syndrome. An input of roughly 0.45 to 1 ug of RNA was subjected to reverse transcription using random hexamers. TCRdb redid the calling of the immunoSEQ multiplex PCR reads with MiXCR, one entry per CDR3 protein. The sample yields approximately 120,000 distinct CDR3 sequences, 80% to 95% seen once. The patients serving as multiple sclerosis controls were treatment-naive. They had stable or active relapsing-remitting disease and fulfilled revised McDonald criteria. This TCR derives from a human donor with multiple sclerosis. Sequenced input: CD8+ T cells from PBMCs.

The chain's CDR3 is CASSFSSTTYEQYF. CDR3 DNA sequence: TGCGCCAGCAGCTTTTCCAGTACGACCTACGAGCAGTACTTC. V gene TRBV5-1 combines with J gene TRBJ2-7; D not certain. The ends were cut back, 2 bases at V and 2 bases at J, with 11 bases in the middle. Germline CDR1 is SGHRS and CDR2 is YFSETQ. The CDR3 is 14 residues long.